Sequencing of this T cell receptor beta chain was carried out in a study of Tregs in tolerant kidney transplant recipients. Study context: The nonmyeloablative bone marrow transplants came from related graft donors, with transient mixed chimerism.

Thawed PBMCs were FACS-sorted into unstimulated CD4+CD25+CD127- regulatory T cells, CD4+CD25- non-regulatory cells, CD4 and CD8 cells. Produced via immunoSEQ multiplex PCR; TCRdb's table is partial and in-frame only. The sample totals 30,000 or so clones. The germline V gene encodes CDR1 SGHVS and CDR2 FNYEAQ. The length of the CDR3 is 15 residues. Trimming left V 3 bases short and J 4 bases short, with 13 bases between. Notes on the study in general: Antigen-driven expansion was suggested because donor-specific Tregs expanded more than all Tregs in tolerant patients. No direct test of biological reproducibility was done here.

Details on this clone: As yet, its antigen is unknown. The CDR3 extends 3 residues past the end of the read, so its final part is completed from the germline J gene.

The receptor was isolated from a human donor who received a combined kidney and bone marrow transplant. The genes are TRBV7-6 and TRBJ2-1, with D possibly being TRBD2 (5 bases). Here the sequenced sample was CD8+ T cells from blood, taken before the transplant. The sequenced part of the CDR3 DNA is TGTGCCAGCAGCTTTGGCCAGACGGGGTACAATGAG. It codes for CASSFGQTGYNE. The full CDR3 reads CASSFGQTGYNEQFF.